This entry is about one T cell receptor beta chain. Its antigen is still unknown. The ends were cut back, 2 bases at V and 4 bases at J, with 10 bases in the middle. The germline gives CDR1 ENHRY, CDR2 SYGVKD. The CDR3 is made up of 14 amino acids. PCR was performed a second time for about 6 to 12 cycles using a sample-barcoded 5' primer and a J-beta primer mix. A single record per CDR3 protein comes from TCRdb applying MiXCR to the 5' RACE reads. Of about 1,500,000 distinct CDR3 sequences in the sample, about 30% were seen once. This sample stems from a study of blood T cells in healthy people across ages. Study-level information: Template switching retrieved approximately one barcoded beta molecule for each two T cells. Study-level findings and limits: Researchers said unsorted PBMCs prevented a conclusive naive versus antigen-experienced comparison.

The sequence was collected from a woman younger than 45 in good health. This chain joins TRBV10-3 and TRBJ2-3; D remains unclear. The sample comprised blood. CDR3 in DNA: TGTGCCATCAGTGAGGCGGTAACGGCAGATACGCAGTATTTT. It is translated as CAISEAVTADTQYF.